This T cell receptor beta chain was captured by sequencing in a study of blood T cell repertoires in COVID-19. Participant age was about 18 to 100 years, and participants resided in about two dozen US areas. Assay: immunoSEQ multiplex PCR; the TCRdb copy retains only in-frame clones and omits some. The sample includes about 220,000 clones, 86% seen only once; the top ten take about 4%. Germline V lookup: CDR1 LGHDT, CDR2 YNNKEL (reference sequence). The CDR3 totals 14 residues. Trimming removed 4 bases at V and 2 bases at J, with 11 bases between. Sequencing was done on a sample of PBMCs or T cells enriched from blood (not recorded which). V usage is TRBV3-1 (or the pseudogene TRBV3-2) and J usage is TRBJ1-2; D gene ambiguous. This receptor was taken from a woman between 40 and 55 years old with acute COVID-19. The CDR3 reads CASSPHGANYGYTF. CDR3 sequence (DNA): TGTGCCAGCAGCCCCCACGGTGCCAACTATGGCTACACCTTC.